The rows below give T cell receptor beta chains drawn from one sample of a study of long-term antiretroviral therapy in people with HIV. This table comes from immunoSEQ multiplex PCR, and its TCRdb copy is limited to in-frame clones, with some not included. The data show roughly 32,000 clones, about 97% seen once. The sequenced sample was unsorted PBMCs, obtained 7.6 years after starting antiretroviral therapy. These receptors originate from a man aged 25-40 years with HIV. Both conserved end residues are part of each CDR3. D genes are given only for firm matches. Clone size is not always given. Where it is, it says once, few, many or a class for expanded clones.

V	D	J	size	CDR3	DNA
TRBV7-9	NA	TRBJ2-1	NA	CASNGVSGWEEQFF	TGTGCCAGCAACGGGGTAAGCGGGTGGGAGGAGCAGTTCTTC
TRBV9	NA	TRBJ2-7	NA	CASSDTYEQYF	TGTGCCAGCAGCGACACCTACGAGCAGTACTTC
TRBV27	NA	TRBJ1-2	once	CASTTFNTPGYTF	TGTGCCAGCACCACCTTCAACACGCCTGGCTACACCTTC
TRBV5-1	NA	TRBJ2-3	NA	CASSRGGTQAPSTDTQYF	TGCGCCAGCAGCCGAGGGGGGACTCAAGCCCCTAGCACAGATACGCAGTATTTT
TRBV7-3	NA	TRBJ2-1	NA	CASSSFEWNEQFF	TGTGCCAGCAGCTCCTTCGAGTGGAATGAGCAGTTCTTC
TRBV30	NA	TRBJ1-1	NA	CAWTISRGSVAFF	TGTGCCTGGACTATCTCTCGGGGGTCGGTCGCTTTCTTT
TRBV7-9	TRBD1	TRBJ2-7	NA	CASSSRPGQEVLAEQYF	TGTGCCAGCAGCTCCAGACCGGGACAGGAGGTTCTCGCCGAGCAGTACTTC
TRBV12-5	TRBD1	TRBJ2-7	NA	CASALGQMSSYEQYF	TGTGCTAGTGCCCTGGGACAGATGAGCTCCTACGAGCAGTACTTC
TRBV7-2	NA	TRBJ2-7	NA	CASSLGGYVQYF	TGTGCCAGCAGCTTAGGGGGCTACGTGCAGTACTTC
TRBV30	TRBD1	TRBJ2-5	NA	CAWSLMTGGGETQYF	TGTGCCTGGAGTCTGATGACAGGGGGCGGTGAGACCCAGTACTTC
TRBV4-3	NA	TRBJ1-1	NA	CASSQVRKNTEAFF	TGCGCCAGCAGCCAAGTACGGAAGAACACTGAAGCTTTCTTT
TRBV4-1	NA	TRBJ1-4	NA	CASSQGGRDTTLEKLFF	TGCGCCAGCAGCCAAGGCGGGAGAGACACAACGCTTGAAAAACTGTTTTTT
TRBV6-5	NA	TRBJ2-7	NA	CASSYLRGSHNEQYF	TGTGCCAGCAGTTACCTCCGGGGTTCCCACAACGAGCAGTACTTC
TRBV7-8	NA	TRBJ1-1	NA	CASSVAGRGTEAFF	TGTGCCAGCAGCGTGGCGGGGAGGGGCACTGAAGCTTTCTTT
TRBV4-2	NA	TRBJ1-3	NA	CASSQVQSGNTIYF	TGTGCCAGCAGCCAAGTTCAGTCAGGAAACACCATATATTTT
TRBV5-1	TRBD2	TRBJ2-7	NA	CASSLVAGGTYEQYF	TGCGCCAGCAGCTTGGTTGCGGGGGGCACCTACGAGCAGTACTTC
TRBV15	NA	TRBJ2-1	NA	CATSRPGDYNEQFF	TGTGCCACCAGCAGACCCGGGGACTACAATGAGCAGTTCTTC
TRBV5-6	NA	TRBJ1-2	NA	CASSPRTGPIHGYTF	TGTGCCAGCAGCCCCCGTACCGGGCCTATACATGGCTACACCTTC